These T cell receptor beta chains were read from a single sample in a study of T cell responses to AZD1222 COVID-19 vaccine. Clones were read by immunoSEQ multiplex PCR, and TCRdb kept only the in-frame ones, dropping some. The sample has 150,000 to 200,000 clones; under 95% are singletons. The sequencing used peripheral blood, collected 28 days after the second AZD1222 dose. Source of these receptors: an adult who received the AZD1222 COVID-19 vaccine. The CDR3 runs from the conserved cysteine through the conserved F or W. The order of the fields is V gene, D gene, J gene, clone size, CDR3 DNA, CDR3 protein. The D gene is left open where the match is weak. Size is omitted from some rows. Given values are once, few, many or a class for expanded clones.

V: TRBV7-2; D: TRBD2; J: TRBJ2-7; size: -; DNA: TGTGCCAGCAGCCCGGGAGGACGGAGCCTCTACGAGCAGTACTTC; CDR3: CASSPGGRSLYEQYF
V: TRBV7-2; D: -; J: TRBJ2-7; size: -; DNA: TGTGCCAGCAGCTTAGAAGGCAGGGCCCCCGAGCAGTACTTC; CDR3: CASSLEGRAPEQYF
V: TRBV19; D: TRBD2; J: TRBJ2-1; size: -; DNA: TGTGCCAGTAGCACTAGCGGGGGGGCAGGGGATGAGCAGTTCTTC; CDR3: CASSTSGGAGDEQFF
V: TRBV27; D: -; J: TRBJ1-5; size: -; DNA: TGTGCCAGCAGTATAGGGGGGGGGCTCCTGAGGCCCCAGCATTTT; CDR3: CASSIGGGLLRPQHF
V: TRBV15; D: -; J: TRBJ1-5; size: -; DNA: TGTGCCACCAGCAGAGATTTGAAGGGCTTTCAGCCCCAGCATTTT; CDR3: CATSRDLKGFQPQHF
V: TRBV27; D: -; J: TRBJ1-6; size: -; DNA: TGTGCCAGCAGTACCAGCGACACGGGAGGCGGGTCACCCCTCCACTTT; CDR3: CASSTSDTGGGSPLHF
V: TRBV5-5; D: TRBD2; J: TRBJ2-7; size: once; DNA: TGTGCCAGCAGCTTGGAGCGGGGGCACTACGAGCAGTACTTC; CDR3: CASSLERGHYEQYF
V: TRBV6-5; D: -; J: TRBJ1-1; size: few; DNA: TGTGCCAGCAGTTACAGGGGAGCGAACACTGAAGCTTTCTTT; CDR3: CASSYRGANTEAFF
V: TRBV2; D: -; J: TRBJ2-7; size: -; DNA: TGTGCCAGCAGTGAAGCGCGGGTTTTGGGATCCTCCTACGAGCAGTACTTC; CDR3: CASSEARVLGSSYEQYF
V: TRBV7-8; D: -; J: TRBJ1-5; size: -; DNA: TGTGCCAGCAGCCAAGGGGCTGATCAGCCCCAGCATTTT; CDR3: CASSQGADQPQHF
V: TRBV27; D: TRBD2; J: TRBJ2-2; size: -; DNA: TGTGCCAGCAGTTCCCTCCAGCGGGGGCGCTCCCCCCCTAGGACCGGGGAGCTGTTTTTT; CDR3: CASSSLQRGRSPPRTGELFF
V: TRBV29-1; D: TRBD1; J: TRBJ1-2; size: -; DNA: TGCAGCGTGGGGGACAGGGGGCTTGGTGGTGGCTACACCTTC; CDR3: CSVGDRGLGGGYTF
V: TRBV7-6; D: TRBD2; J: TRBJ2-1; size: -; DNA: TGTGCCAGCAGCTCAAGGACTAGCGGGGTCCCCTCCTACAATGAGCAGTTCTTC; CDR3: CASSSRTSGVPSYNEQFF
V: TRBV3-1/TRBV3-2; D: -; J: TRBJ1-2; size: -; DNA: TGTGCCAGCAGCCAAGATCCCCGGTATGGCTACACCTTC; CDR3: CASSQDPRYGYTF
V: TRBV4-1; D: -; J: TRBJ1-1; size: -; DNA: TGCGCCAGCAGCCAAGGGGACGGCTCGAACACTGAAGCTTTCTTT; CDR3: CASSQGDGSNTEAFF
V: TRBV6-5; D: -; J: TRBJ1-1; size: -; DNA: TGTGCCAGCAGTTACAGGACCGAAGCTTTCTTT; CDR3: CASSYRTEAFF
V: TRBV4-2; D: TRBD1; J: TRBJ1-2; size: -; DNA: TGTGCCAGCAGCCCAGGGGGCGGGGAGGATGGCTACACCTTC; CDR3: CASSPGGGEDGYTF
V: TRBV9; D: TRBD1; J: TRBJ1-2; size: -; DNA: TGTGCCAGCAGCGTATACCCGACAGGGGAGGCGAGCTATGGCTACACCTTC; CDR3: CASSVYPTGEASYGYTF
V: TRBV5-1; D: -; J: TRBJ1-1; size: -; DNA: TGCGCCAGCAGCTTGGACAGGGTGGGCACTGAAGCTTTCTTT; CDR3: CASSLDRVGTEAFF
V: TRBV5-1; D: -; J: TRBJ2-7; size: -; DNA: TGCGCCAGCAGCCCCTCGATCTACGAGCAGTACTTC; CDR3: CASSPSIYEQYF
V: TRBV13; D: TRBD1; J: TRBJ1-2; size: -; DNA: TGTGCCAGCAGCTTAAGGGCAGGGGGATATGGTGGCTACACCTTC; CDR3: CASSLRAGGYGGYTF
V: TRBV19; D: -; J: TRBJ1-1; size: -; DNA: TGTGCCAGTAACGGGGGGAGAGGGGCGAACACTGAAGCTTTCTTT; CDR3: CASNGGRGANTEAFF
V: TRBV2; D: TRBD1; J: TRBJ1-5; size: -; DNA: TGTGCCAGCAGCATTACAGGGGCCCAACAGCCCCAGCATTTT; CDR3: CASSITGAQQPQHF
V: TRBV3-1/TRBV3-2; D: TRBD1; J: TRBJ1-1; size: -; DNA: TGTGCCAGCAGCCCTCCGGACAGGGGGCGGACTGAAGCTTTCTTT; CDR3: CASSPPDRGRTEAFF
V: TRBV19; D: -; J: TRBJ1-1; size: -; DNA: TGTGCCAGTAGTATACCCCTGGGGCAGGCCCCTAACACTGAAGCTTTCTTT; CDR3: CASSIPLGQAPNTEAFF
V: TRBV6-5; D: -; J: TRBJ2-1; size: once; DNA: TGTGCCAGCATTCGGGGGTCTGCCTCCTACAATGAGCAGTTCTTC; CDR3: CASIRGSASYNEQFF
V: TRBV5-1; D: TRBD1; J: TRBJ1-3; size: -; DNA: TGCGCCAGCAGTATGGACTCAGGGGGGAACACCATATATTTT; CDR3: CASSMDSGGNTIYF
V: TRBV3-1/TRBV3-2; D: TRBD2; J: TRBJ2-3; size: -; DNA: TGTGCCAGCAGCCAATTTATAGCGGGGGGCCTGCAGTATTTT; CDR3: CASSQFIAGGLQYF
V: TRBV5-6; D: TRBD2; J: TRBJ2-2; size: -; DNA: TGTGCCAGCAGCTCGACTAGCGGAGACTACACCGGGGAGCTGTTTTTT; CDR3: CASSSTSGDYTGELFF
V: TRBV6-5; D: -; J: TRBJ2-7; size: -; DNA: TGTGCCAGCAGCCACCAGGGATCCCACGAGCAGTACTTC; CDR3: CASSHQGSHEQYF
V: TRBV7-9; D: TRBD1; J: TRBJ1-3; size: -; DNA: TGTGCCAGCAGCTCCGGACAGGGCTTGACTGGAAACACCATATATTTT; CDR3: CASSSGQGLTGNTIYF
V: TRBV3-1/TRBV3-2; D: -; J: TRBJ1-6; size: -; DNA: TGTGCCAGCAGCCAAGGCACGACGTTCGATAGCTCCTATAATTCACCCCTCCACTTT; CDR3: CASSQGTTFDSSYNSPLHF
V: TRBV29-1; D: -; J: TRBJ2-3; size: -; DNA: TGCAGCTTTAAAGGGGCGCGGGGAGATACGCAGTATTTT; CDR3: CSFKGARGDTQYF
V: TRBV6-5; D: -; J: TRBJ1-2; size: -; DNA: TGTGCCAGCAGAGCCCCCGGGACAAACTTCCACGGCTACACCTTC; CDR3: CASRAPGTNFHGYTF
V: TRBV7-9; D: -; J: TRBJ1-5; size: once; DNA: TGTGCCAGCAGCTTAAACAGTCCTCCCCAGCATTTT; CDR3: CASSLNSPPQHF
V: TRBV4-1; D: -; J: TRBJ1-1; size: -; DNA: TGCGCCAGCAGCCAACCACGGGGGACTGAAGCTTTCTTT; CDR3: CASSQPRGTEAFF
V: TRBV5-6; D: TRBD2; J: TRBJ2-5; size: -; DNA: TGTGCCAGCAGCTTGGTTACGGGGGGGCCGGAGACCCAGTACTTC; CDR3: CASSLVTGGPETQYF
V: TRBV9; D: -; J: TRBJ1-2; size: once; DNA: TGTGCCAGCAGCGTAAGGGAAAGCGGCCCCCTATCTGGCTACACCTTC; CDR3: CASSVRESGPLSGYTF
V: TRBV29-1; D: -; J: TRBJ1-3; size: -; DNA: TGCAGCGTTGGAAGCAGCACGGGAAACACCATATATTTT; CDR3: CSVGSSTGNTIYF
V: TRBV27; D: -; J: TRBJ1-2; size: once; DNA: TGTGCCAGCAAGGGGGTTCATAACGGCTATGGCTACACCTTC; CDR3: CASKGVHNGYGYTF
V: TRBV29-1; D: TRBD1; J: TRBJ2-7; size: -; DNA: TGCAGCGCGACAGGGGGCAACTCCTACGAGCAGTACTTC; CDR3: CSATGGNSYEQYF
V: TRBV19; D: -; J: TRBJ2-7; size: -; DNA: TGTGCCAGTAGTATTGCGGGGACCTTCTACGAGCAGTACTTC; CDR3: CASSIAGTFYEQYF
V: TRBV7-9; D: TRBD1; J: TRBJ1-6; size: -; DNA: TGTGCCAGCAGTCCGCGAAAGCCGGGACAGGGCTCCTATAATTCACCCCTCCACTTT; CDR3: CASSPRKPGQGSYNSPLHF
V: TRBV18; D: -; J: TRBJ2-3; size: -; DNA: TGTGCCAGCTCACGGGGTCCGAATCTGGAGACGCAGTATTTT; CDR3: CASSRGPNLETQYF
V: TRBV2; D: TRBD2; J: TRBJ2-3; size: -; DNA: TGTGCCAGCAGCTGGACTAGCAGCACAGATACGCAGTATTTT; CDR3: CASSWTSSTDTQYF
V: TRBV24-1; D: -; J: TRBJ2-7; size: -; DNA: TGTGCCACCAGAACCCGAAATATGCCCGGCCCAAGAACCTACGAGCAGTACTTC; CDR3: CATRTRNMPGPRTYEQYF
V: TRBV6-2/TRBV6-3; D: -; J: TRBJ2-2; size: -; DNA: TGTGCCAGCAGTTACTCAGTCGGCAACACCGGGGAGCTGTTTTTT; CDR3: CASSYSVGNTGELFF
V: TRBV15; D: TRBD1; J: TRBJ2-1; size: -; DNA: TGTGCCACCAGCGGATCCGGGACAGGGGGCTACAATGAGCAGTTCTTC; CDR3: CATSGSGTGGYNEQFF
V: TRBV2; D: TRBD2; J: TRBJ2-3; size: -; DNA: TGTGCCAGCAGTGAAGTGCTCGGGGGGTTCGCAGATACGCAGTATTTT; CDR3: CASSEVLGGFADTQYF
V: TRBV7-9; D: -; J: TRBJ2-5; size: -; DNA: TGTGCCAGCAGCTTCGGGTTCGGACTATCAGAGACCCAGTACTTC; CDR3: CASSFGFGLSETQYF
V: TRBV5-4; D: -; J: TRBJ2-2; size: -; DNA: TGTGCCAGCAGCTTGTCAGACCGGGCGGAGCTGTTTTTT; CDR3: CASSLSDRAELFF
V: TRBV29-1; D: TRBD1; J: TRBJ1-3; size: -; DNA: TGCAGCGTCGGACAGGACAAGAACACCATATATTTT; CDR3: CSVGQDKNTIYF
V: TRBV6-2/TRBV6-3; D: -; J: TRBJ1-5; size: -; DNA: TGTGCCAGCAGTTACTTCGGGTCCCAGCCCCAGCATTTT; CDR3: CASSYFGSQPQHF
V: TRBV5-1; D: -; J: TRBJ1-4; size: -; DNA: TGCGCCAGCAGCCGGGACTCTGGGGGTGAAAAACTGTTTTTT; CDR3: CASSRDSGGEKLFF
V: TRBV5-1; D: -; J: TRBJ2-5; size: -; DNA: TGCGCCAGCAGCTTGGGAAAATTGCCGTACTATACACAAGAGACCCAGTACTTC; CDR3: CASSLGKLPYYTQETQYF
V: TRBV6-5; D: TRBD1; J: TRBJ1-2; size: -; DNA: TGTGCCAGCAGGCCGGACAGGGCCTATGGCTACACCTTC; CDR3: CASRPDRAYGYTF
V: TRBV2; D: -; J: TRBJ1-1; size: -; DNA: TGTGCCAGCGGGAGGGGCCAAGAAGCTTTCTTT; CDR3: CASGRGQEAFF
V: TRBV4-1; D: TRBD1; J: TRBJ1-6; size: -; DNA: TGCGCCAGCAGCCAAGAGGACAGGGATAATTCACCCCTCCACTTT; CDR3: CASSQEDRDNSPLHF
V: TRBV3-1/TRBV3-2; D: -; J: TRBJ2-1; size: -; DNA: TGTGCCAGCAGCCAAGCAGGTAGCTACAATGAGCAGTTCTTC; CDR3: CASSQAGSYNEQFF